The 10 T cell receptor beta chains reported below all come from one sample, sequenced in a study of blood T cell repertoires in COVID-19. Profiling relied on immunoSEQ multiplex PCR, and the TCRdb table lists in-frame clones only, not all of them. The table has approximately 330,000 clones, approximately 88% seen once. The material sequenced was peripheral blood. Receptors originate from a man in his thirties or forties with COVID-19, enrolled during active disease.

The J gene is TRBJ2-1, the V gene TRBV7-3; 9 bases are shared with TRBD1. Germline V gene lookup returns CDR1 SGHTA and CDR2 FQGTGA. The CDR3 sequence is 14 residues long. The V gene end was trimmed by 4 bases and the J gene end by 7 bases; junction bases not matched to a gene: 5. The chain's CDR3 is CASSYPGQGNEQFF. DNA for the CDR3: TGTGCCAGCAGCTATCCGGGACAGGGTAATGAGCAGTTCTTC.

The sample holds a few counts of this clone. This chain uses TRBV7-9 with TRBJ1-2, with TRBD1 identical over 10 bases. The CDR3 is 14 residues long. In germline, CDR1 is SEHNR, CDR2 FQNEAQ (reference sequence). V trimming: 8 bases; J trimming: 7 bases; junction bases outside the gene matches: 10. In DNA, the CDR3 is TGTGCCAGCGACGAGGGGACAGGGGCGCGTGGCTACACCTTC. Its protein product is CASDEGTGARGYTF.

V and J are TRBV18 and TRBJ2-5; 8 bases agree with TRBD1. This CDR3 is built from 15 residues. CDR1 and CDR2 from the germline V gene are KGHSH and LQKENI. V gave up 5 bases and J gave up 5 bases; unmatched junction bases: 10. The CDR3 loop reads CASSLGTGRLETQYF. CDR3 nucleotides: TGTGCCAGCTCATTGGGGACAGGTCGGCTTGAGACCCAGTACTTC.

The chain has TRBV7-2 and TRBJ2-5; perhaps TRBD2 as D (6 bases). CDR1 is SGHTA and CDR2 is FQGNSA in the germline V gene. This CDR3 spans 14 amino acids. V was shortened by 3 bases and J by 2 bases, with 10 bases between the two germline ends. The CDR3 protein is CASSFAGPQETQYF. CDR3 DNA sequence: TGTGCCAGCAGCTTCGCGGGACCTCAAGAGACCCAGTACTTC.

This clone showed up just a few times. The chain links TRBV19 to TRBJ1-4; 10 positions agree with TRBD1. The V segment lost 6 bases and the J segment 6 bases; nucleotides outside the gene matches: 10. Germline V gives CDR1 LNHDA, CDR2 SQIVND (reference sequence). There are 16 residues in the CDR3. The CDR3 region is CASSIRTGTGDEKLFF. The CDR3 DNA sequence: TGTGCCAGTAGCATCAGAACCGGGACAGGGGATGAAAAACTGTTTTTT.

The V gene is TRBV6-5, the J gene TRBJ2-2; 9 bases are a match to TRBD1. CDR1 is MNHEY, CDR2 SVGAGI, per germline. This CDR3 contains 15 residues. V gave up 6 bases and J gave up 4 bases; unmatched junction bases: 6. CDR3 residues: CASRGTGWGTGELFF. In DNA, the CDR3 is TGTGCCAGCAGGGGGACAGGGTGGGGCACCGGGGAGCTGTTTTTT.

The chain uses TRBV4-3 and TRBJ2-1; weak D call: TRBD2 (5 bases). CDR1 and CDR2 (germline): LGHNA, YSLEER. Trimming removed 0 bases at V and 0 bases at J, with 15 bases between. CDR3 size: 18 residues. This CDR3 reads CASSQDRFAGSSYNEQFF. The CDR3 DNA follows: TGCGCCAGCAGCCAAGATAGGTTCGCGGGTAGCTCCTACAATGAGCAGTTCTTC.

The chain joins TRBV24-1 to TRBJ2-3; no firm D call. The germline V gene encodes CDR1 KGHDR and CDR2 SFDVKD. There are 14 residues in the CDR3. V was clipped by 0 bases and J by 5 bases, with 8 bases between them. The CDR3 bases are TGTGCCACCAGTGATTTGCAGGTGGGAGATACGCAGTATTTT. It translates to CATSDLQVGDTQYF.

V gene TRBV11-2 combines with J gene TRBJ2-1; a weak D match, TRBD2 (6 bases). V was cut by 4 bases and J by 5 bases, with 12 bases left in between. CDR1 SGHAT and CDR2 FQNNGV come from the germline V gene. This CDR3 is built from 14 residues. The CDR3 reads CASSSLWRDNEQFF. CDR3 DNA: TGTGCCAGCAGCTCTCTTTGGAGGGACAATGAGCAGTTCTTC.

CDR3 nucleotide sequence: TGTGCCAGCAGTCTCGGAGGGACAGGGATTGGGGAGCAGTACTTC. Residues: CASSLGGTGIGEQYF. The gene calls are TRBV28 and TRBJ2-7; TRBD1 matches at 9 bases. Germline V lookup: CDR1 MDHEN, CDR2 SYDVKM. This CDR3 contains 15 residues. The V segment lost 5 bases and the J segment 7 bases; nucleotides outside the gene matches: 12.